This T cell receptor (beta chain) was found in a study of T cell responses to AZD1222 COVID-19 vaccine. The method was immunoSEQ multiplex PCR; TCRdb's version includes in-frame clones alone and lacks a portion of them. The sample records about 94,000 clones, 85% being singletons. Looked up from germline, CDR1 is KGHSH and CDR2 is LQKENI. Trimming at V came to 3 bases and at J to 2 bases, leaving 4 bases not matched to a gene. This CDR3 has 14 residues. This receptor was taken from an adult who received the AZD1222 COVID-19 vaccine. This sample comprised peripheral blood, obtained 28 days after the second AZD1222 dose. The chain links TRBV18 to TRBJ2-7, with 7 bases identical to TRBD2. The CDR3 loop is CASSPTSVTYEQYF. Written as DNA, the CDR3 is TGTGCCAGCTCACCCACTAGCGTGACCTACGAGCAGTACTTC. Together with reference TRBV18 and TRBJ2-7, the CDR3 gives the full variable domain: NAGVMQNPRHLVRRRGQEARLRCSPMKGHSHVYWYRQLPEEGLKFMVYLQKENIIDESGMPKERFSAEFPKEGPSILRIQQVVRGDSAAYFCASSPTSVTYEQYFGPGTRLTVT.